The T cell receptor (beta chain) described here comes from a study of blood T cells in healthy people across ages. The use of a sample-barcoded 5' primer and a J-beta primer mix characterized a second PCR of about 7 to 12 cycles. A 12-random-nucleotide template-switch adaptor tagged each cDNA molecule. From the 5' RACE reads, TCRdb called clonotypes with MiXCR, one entry per CDR3 protein. This sample has hundreds of thousands of distinct CDR3 sequences, with roughly 64% found just once. CDR3 length: 17 amino acids. Germline-derived CDR1 and CDR2 are LGHNA and YNFKEQ. No fewer than 6 micrograms of total RNA were isolated from every sample.

This TCR was recovered from a man younger than 45 in good health. Sequencing was carried out using blood. The chain joins TRBV4-2 to TRBJ2-1; TRBD2 matches at 8 bases. The J call is doubtful: the DNA matches TRBJ2-7 better. Written as DNA, the CDR3 is TGTGCCAGCAGCCAAGAACGGGGGGGGAGCTCCTACAATGAGCAGTACTTC. Encoded protein: CASSQERGGSSYNEQYF.